Below, 30 T cell receptor beta chains from the same sample are listed, as sequenced in a study of cytomegalovirus exposure and HLA in healthy donors. PCR primers comprised 60 Vbeta and 13 Jbeta primers. This table comes from immunoSEQ multiplex PCR, and its TCRdb copy is limited to in-frame clones, with some not included. The table includes approximately 170,000 clones, 75% to 85% detected once. Sequenced input: PBMCs. These receptors were taken from a female donor in good health and CMV-seronegative.

This clone showed up just a few times. This sequence joins TRBV5-1 and TRBJ2-5; 8 positions match TRBD2. The CDR3 has 14 residues. V gave up 4 bases and J gave up 5 bases; unmatched junction bases: 7. Germline loops: CDR1 SGHRS, CDR2 YFSETQ. CDR3 protein: CASSPGGQKETQYF. DNA of the CDR3: TGCGCCAGCAGCCCGGGAGGGCAGAAGGAGACCCAGTACTTC.

The J gene is TRBJ2-5, the V gene TRBV16, with 8 bases aligning to TRBD1. This CDR3 comprises 13 residues. Trimming cost V 6 bases and J 3 bases; bases outside gene matches: 3. In germline, CDR1 is KGHSY, CDR2 FQNENV. CDR3 protein: CASSRTGKETQYF. The CDR3 DNA is TGTGCCAGCAGTCGGACAGGGAAAGAGACCCAGTACTTC.

This chain uses TRBV5-8 with TRBJ1-4, with D possibly being TRBD1 (5 bases). Trimming took off 6 bases at V and 0 bases at J, with 12 bases between the two ends. Germline V lookup: CDR1 SGHTS, CDR2 YDEGEE. The CDR3 contains 15 residues. CDR3 bases: TGTGCCAGCAACCTTGCGACAGCAACTAATGAAAAACTGTTTTTT. It specifies CASNLATATNEKLFF. The whole variable domain, filled in from reference TRBV5-8 and TRBJ1-4, reads EAGVTQSPTHLIKTRGQQATLRCSPISGHTSVYWYQQALGLGLQFLLWYDEGEERNRGNFPPRFSGRQFPNYSSELNVNALELEDSALYLCASNLATATNEKLFFGSGTQLSVL.

The genes are TRBV19 and TRBJ2-7; D gene uncertain. Germline CDR1 is LNHDA and CDR2 is SQIVND (reference sequence). V lost 3 bases and J 0 bases, leaving 6 bases between the germline ends. The CDR3 contains 13 residues. The CDR3, as DNA: TGTGCCAGTAGTATTCGCTACTCCTACGAGCAGTACTTC. It specifies CASSIRYSYEQYF. Combining the CDR3 with reference TRBV19 and TRBJ2-7 gives the whole variable domain DGGITQSPKYLFRKEGQNVTLSCEQNLNHDAMYWYRQDPGQGLRLIYYSQIVNDFQKGDIAEGYSVSREKKESFPLTVTSAQKNPTAFYLCASSIRYSYEQYFGPGTRLTVT.

Notes on this clone: This may be a read error, as it is one base from a much larger clone. The identical CDR3 is also encoded by other nucleotide sequences in the sample. This chain links TRBV28 with TRBJ2-7; D gene uncertain. V gave up 5 bases and J gave up 0 bases, with 5 bases separating them. The length of the CDR3 is 12 residues. Germline values: CDR1 MDHEN, CDR2 SYDVKM. The CDR3 nucleotides read TGTGCCAGCAGTCTAAGCTCCTACGAGCAGTACTTC. This gives the protein CASSLSSYEQYF.

The V gene is TRBV30, the J gene TRBJ2-5; perhaps TRBD1 as D (6 bases). CDR3 length equals 13 residues. Looked up from germline, CDR1 is GTSNPN and CDR2 is SVGIG (reference sequence). Deletions cut 5 bases from V and 4 bases from J, with 14 bases between. The CDR3 DNA sequence: TGTGCCTGGGGGGGCCGATTGCGAGAGACCCAGTACTTC. This encodes CAWGGRLRETQYF. Supplemented by reference TRBV30 and TRBJ2-5, the full variable domain reads SQTIHQWPATLVQPVGSPLSLECTVEGTSNPNLYWYRQAAGRGLQLLFYSVGIGQISSEVPQNLSASRPQDRQFILSSKKLLLSDSGFYLCAWGGRLRETQYFGPGTRLLVL.

The gene calls are TRBV7-2 and TRBJ2-3; 7 nucleotides match TRBD1. The CDR3 totals 16 residues. Germline V lookup: CDR1 SGHTA, CDR2 FQGNSA. Losses at the gene ends were 1 base for V and 0 bases for J; bases not matched to a gene: 4. The CDR3 DNA follows: TGTGCCAGCAGCTTAGTGGGACAGATAAGCACAGATACGCAGTATTTT. Protein product: CASSLVGQISTDTQYF.

A note on this clone: The junction differs from germline at one of its ends, possibly a read error. The chain links TRBV15 to TRBJ1-1; no clear D gene. CDR1 is LNHNV and CDR2 is YYDKDF in the germline V gene (reference sequence). The CDR3 length is 15 residues. The CDR3 sequence: CATSSLSKLNTEAFF. The CDR3, as DNA: TGTGCCACAAGCAGCTTGAGTAAACTGAACACTGAAGCTTTCTTT.

This CDR3 is CASSEIGTGEDGYTF. CDR3 DNA: TGTGCCAGCAGCGAGATCGGGACAGGGGAAGATGGCTACACCTTC. V and J are TRBV7-9 and TRBJ1-2; 10 bases line up with TRBD1. The ends lost 5 bases at V and 6 bases at J; junction bases unmatched: 9. This CDR3 is built from 15 residues. Per germline, CDR1 SEHNR and CDR2 FQNEAQ (reference sequence).

The chain recombines TRBV4-1 with TRBJ2-5; the match to TRBD2 covers 9 bases. Germline loops: CDR1 MGHRA, CDR2 YSYEKL. V lost 4 bases to trimming and J lost 2 bases; unmatched junction nucleotides: 8. The CDR3 has 16 residues. The CDR3 spells CASSPLSGGFQETQYF. The CDR3, as DNA: TGCGCCAGCAGCCCCTTAAGCGGGGGGTTTCAAGAGACCCAGTACTTC.

This rearrangement joins TRBV9 to TRBJ1-2; maybe TRBD1 (5 bases). Germline values: CDR1 SGDLS, CDR2 YYNGEE. The CDR3 spans 14 residues. The V end was cut by 0 bases, the J end by 4 bases, with 10 bases between. CDR3 amino acids: CASSVDPGLYGYTF. DNA for the CDR3: TGTGCCAGCAGCGTAGACCCGGGACTCTATGGCTACACCTTC.

In DNA form, the CDR3 reads TGTGCCAGCAGCTTAAAGGGGGATGGCTCCTACGAGCAGTACTTC. Protein: CASSLKGDGSYEQYF. The V gene is TRBV7-3, the J gene TRBJ2-7; TRBD1 is a possible D gene (6 bases). Germline V gene data show CDR1 as SGHTA and CDR2 as FQGTGA. The CDR3 has 15 residues. Between the trimmed V and J ends, which lost 1 base and 0 bases, there was a span of 10 bases.

The chain is built from TRBV5-1 and TRBJ1-1; 8 nucleotides align to TRBD1. The CDR3 is 17 amino acids. Looked up from germline, CDR1 is SGHRS and CDR2 is YFSETQ. With 3 bases clipped from V and 0 bases from J, the junction kept 10 bases outside the gene matches. CDR3 in amino acids: CASSCPGTGDLNTEAFF. DNA for the CDR3: TGCGCCAGCAGCTGCCCGGGGACAGGAGACTTGAACACTGAAGCTTTCTTT.

In its sample, this clone was seen a few times. The rearrangement joins TRBV5-8 to TRBJ1-3; a possible D gene is TRBD1 (5 bases). In germline, CDR1 is SGHTS, CDR2 YDEGEE. This CDR3 comprises 13 residues. Trimming cost V 4 bases and J 8 bases, with 13 bases left between them. The CDR3: CASSPGRGHTIYF. CDR3 bases: TGTGCCAGCAGCCCGGGGAGGGGACACACCATATATTTT.

Concerning this clone itself: Other DNA sequences of this sample code for an identical CDR3. This chain links TRBV9 with TRBJ2-7, with D hard to call. The CDR3 is made up of 14 amino acids. Germline CDR1 is SGDLS and CDR2 is YYNGEE. Deletions cut 0 bases from V and 0 bases from J, with 7 bases between. The CDR3 loop reads CASSVGGSSYEQYF. DNA for the CDR3: TGTGCCAGCAGCGTAGGTGGTAGCTCCTACGAGCAGTACTTC.

The chain recombines TRBV19 with TRBJ1-5; 11 nucleotides match TRBD1. The V gene's germline CDR1 is LNHDA and CDR2 SQIVND (reference sequence). Trimming removed 7 bases from V and 0 bases from J; junction bases left unmatched: 8. The CDR3 runs 17 residues. CDR3 sequence: CASTGQGALYSNQPQHF. CDR3 in DNA: TGTGCCAGTACCGGACAGGGGGCCCTATATAGCAATCAGCCCCAGCATTTT.

The chain is built from TRBV7-2 and TRBJ2-3; TRBD2 agrees at 7 bases. Germline assignment: CDR1 SGHTA and CDR2 FQGNSA. After removal of 6 bases from V and 7 bases from J, the junction contained 1 base not matched to a gene. This CDR3 is built from 11 residues. CDR3 coding DNA: TGTGCCAGCAGGGGGGGGAATACGCAGTATTTT. Translating it yields CASRGGNTQYF.

In its sample, this clone was seen a few times. The J gene is TRBJ2-3, the V gene TRBV5-4, with D possibly TRBD2 on 6 matching bases. Germline V gives CDR1 SGHNT, CDR2 YYREEE (reference sequence). V lost 1 base, J lost 4 bases, and 13 bases lay in between. The CDR3 is made up of 15 amino acids. The CDR3 region has the DNA TGTGCCAGCAGCTTGCCAGGGAGGAGTGCAGATACGCAGTATTTT. This translates into CASSLPGRSADTQYF.

This chain connects TRBV4-2 to TRBJ1-1; D is ambiguous. Trimming stripped 2 bases from V and 4 bases from J, with 17 bases between. CDR1 is LGHNA, CDR2 YNFKEQ, per germline. This CDR3 comprises 16 residues. Here the CDR3 reads CASSQHRHLLSTEAFF. In nucleotides, the CDR3 is TGTGCCAGCAGCCAACACCGACACCTGCTGAGCACTGAAGCTTTCTTT.

J is TRBJ1-2 and V is TRBV29-1, with D perhaps matching TRBD1 (6 bases). Per germline, CDR1 SQVTM and CDR2 ANQGSEA. The CDR3 spans 10 residues. Trimming pared 6 bases from V and 7 bases from J, leaving 9 bases between. CDR3 DNA: TGCAGCGTGGTGGGGGCTGGCTACACCTTC. It yields the protein CSVVGAGYTF. The variable domain in full, with the rest retrieved from reference TRBV29-1 and TRBJ1-2, is SAVISQKPSRDICQRGTSLTIQCQVDSQVTMMFWYRQQPGQSLTLIATANQGSEATYESGFVIDKFPISRPNLTFSTLTVSNMSPEDSSIYLCSVVGAGYTFGSGTRLTVV.

This chain connects TRBV9 to TRBJ1-6; D perhaps matches TRBD1 (6 bases). The germline V gene encodes CDR1 SGDLS and CDR2 YYNGEE. The germline V and J ends were trimmed by 4 bases and 9 bases, with 14 bases remaining between them. The CDR3 extends over 14 amino acids. The CDR3 sequence: CASSLRQERSPLHF. DNA of the CDR3: TGTGCCAGCAGCCTGCGACAGGAGCGTTCACCCCTCCACTTT.

There are a few counts of this clone. The chain uses TRBV19 and TRBJ2-7, with D possibly TRBD1 on 6 matching bases. CDR3 length: 15 residues. The germline V and J ends were trimmed by 3 bases and 1 base, with 13 bases remaining between them. Germline-derived CDR1 and CDR2 are LNHDA and SQIVND (reference sequence). Here the CDR3 reads CASSMTGHLSYEQYF. The DNA of the CDR3 is TGTGCCAGTAGTATGACGGGACACCTATCCTACGAGCAGTACTTC.

The chain couples TRBV6-1 to TRBJ2-4; the D gene is possibly TRBD1 (6 bases). V dropped 6 bases and J dropped 0 bases, with 12 bases sitting between them. Germline V lookup: CDR1 MNHNS, CDR2 SASEGT. CDR3 size: 15 residues. CDR3: CASSDGQLAKNIQYF. DNA of the CDR3: TGTGCCAGCAGCGACGGACAGTTAGCCAAAAACATTCAGTACTTC.

The chain recombines TRBV7-9 with TRBJ1-3; 7 positions match TRBD1. CDR3 size: 17 residues. The junction had 7 bases not matched to a gene; V was cut back by 2 bases and J by 0 bases. From germline, CDR1 is SEHNR and CDR2 FQNEAQ (reference sequence). CDR3 loop: CASSLYVGQPSGNTIYF. For the CDR3, the DNA is TGTGCCAGCAGCTTATATGTGGGACAGCCCTCTGGAAACACCATATATTTT.

This chain joins TRBV10-3 and TRBJ2-7, with a tentative D call TRBD2 (7 bases). CDR1 is ENHRY and CDR2 is SYGVKD in the germline V gene. Trimming removed 0 bases at V and 4 bases at J, with 13 bases between. The CDR3 totals 15 residues. CDR3 bases: TGTGCCATCAGTGAGTCGAAAGGGGGGGGATACGAGCAGTACTTC. It translates to CAISESKGGGYEQYF.

The V gene is TRBV5-1, the J gene TRBJ2-2; 7 bases fit TRBD2. Germline CDR1 SGHRS, CDR2 YFSETQ. Germline trimming cut 5 bases from V and 1 base from J; bases unmatched to any gene: 5. This CDR3 spans 15 amino acids. The DNA for the CDR3 is TGCGCCAGCAGGGGGGGGACCCTGAACACCGGGGAGCTGTTTTTT. Translation gives CASRGGTLNTGELFF.

V usage is TRBV28 and J usage is TRBJ2-6; 7 nucleotides line up with TRBD2. The length of the CDR3 is 15 residues. Germline V gene lookup returns CDR1 MDHEN and CDR2 SYDVKM. The J segment lost 0 bases and the V segment lost 9 bases, leaving 5 bases of the junction unmatched. The CDR3 DNA follows: TGTGCCAGTAGGCGGGGGAGCTCTGGGGCCAACGTCCTGACTTTC. As protein: CASRRGSSGANVLTF.

V gene TRBV6-6 combines with J gene TRBJ1-3; 7 nucleotides align to TRBD1. V lost 5 bases, J lost 4 bases, and 11 bases stayed unmatched. Germline CDR1 is MNHNY and CDR2 is SVGAGI (reference sequence). This CDR3 has 16 amino acids. DNA of the CDR3: TGTGCCAGCAGTCCTGACAGGGCGGGTGGCGGAAACACCATATATTTT. Translating it yields CASSPDRAGGGNTIYF.

A word on this clone: The same CDR3 also results from other DNA sequences found in this sample. This sequence joins TRBV6-5 and TRBJ2-3, with 7 bases matching TRBD1. V shed 6 bases, J shed 3 bases, and the junction held 9 bases outside the gene matches. CDR1 MNHEY and CDR2 SVGAGI come from the germline V gene. There are 15 residues in the CDR3. CDR3 protein: CASRLGTGETDTQYF. The CDR3 region has the DNA TGTGCCAGCAGGCTCGGAACAGGGGAGACAGATACGCAGTATTTT.

DNA of the CDR3: TGTGCCAGCAGCTTTTCGGGAGGGGGCATTGAGCAGTTCTTC. This gives the protein CASSFSGGGIEQFF. This chain connects TRBV5-5 to TRBJ2-1; weak D call: TRBD2 (8 bases). Germline CDR1 SGHKS, CDR2 YYEKEE (reference sequence). Trimming cost V 2 bases and J 9 bases, with 15 bases left between them. The CDR3 extends over 14 amino acids.